These 18 T cell receptor beta chains came from one sample sequenced in a study of tumor-infiltrating lymphocytes in localized non-small cell lung cancer. The assay was immunoSEQ multiplex PCR, and TCRdb's table has in-frame clones only and misses some. The sample shows approximately 12,000 clones, approximately 85% of them seen only once. Sequenced input: lung tumor tissue. These TCRs come from a human donor with non-small cell lung cancer.

The V call is TRBV30, the J call TRBJ1-1; D is uncertain. The germline gives CDR1 GTSNPN, CDR2 SVGIG (reference sequence). This CDR3 comprises 13 residues. Trimming removed 0 bases at V and 6 bases at J, with 11 bases between. Here the CDR3 reads CAWSVIAVSEAFF. CDR3 in DNA: TGTGCCTGGAGTGTAATTGCTGTTTCTGAAGCTTTCTTT. Based on the CDR3 plus reference TRBV30 and TRBJ1-1, the full variable domain is SQTIHQWPATLVQPVGSPLSLECTVEGTSNPNLYWYRQAAGRGLQLLFYSVGIGQISSEVPQNLSASRPQDRQFILSSKKLLLSDSGFYLCAWSVIAVSEAFFGQGTRLTVV.

In its sample, this clone is medium-sized. The chain uses TRBV6-5 and TRBJ1-2, with a tentative D call TRBD1 (5 bases). The V end was cut by 4 bases, the J end by 6 bases, with 15 bases between. This CDR3 is built from 14 residues. Germline V lookup: CDR1 MNHEY, CDR2 SVGAGI. For the CDR3, the DNA is TGTGCCAGCAGTTCGGGGGGTTACGTGCATGGCTACACCTTC. It encodes CASSSGGYVHGYTF.

The chain links TRBV6-1 to TRBJ1-2; D uncertain. Germline-derived CDR1 and CDR2 are MNHNS and SASEGT. With 4 bases removed from V and 8 bases from J, the gap between germline ends came to 11 bases. This CDR3 is built from 12 residues. CDR3 sequence (DNA): TGTGCCAGCAGTGGTTCGTGGCAGGGCTACACCTTC. Its protein product is CASSGSWQGYTF.

J is TRBJ2-7 and V is TRBV25-1; 7 bases agree with TRBD2. The V gene end was trimmed by 8 bases and the J gene end by 2 bases; junction bases not matched to a gene: 15. This CDR3 is 16 amino acids long. The germline V gene encodes CDR1 MGHDK and CDR2 SYGVNS. CDR3 coding DNA: TGTGCCAGCGGCCAAGGCCGGGGCGGGGGTACCTACGAGCAGTACTTC. Its protein is CASGQGRGGGTYEQYF.

The rearrangement links TRBV19 to TRBJ1-1, with 7 bases matching TRBD1. Germline V gene data show CDR1 as LNHDA and CDR2 as SQIVND (reference sequence). V was clipped by 7 bases and J by 0 bases; unmatched bases: 8. This CDR3 contains 15 residues. The CDR3 DNA follows: TGTGCCAGTACCCCCAGGGGGGCGATGAACACTGAAGCTTTCTTT. The encoded protein is CASTPRGAMNTEAFF. Supplemented by reference TRBV19 and TRBJ1-1, the full variable domain reads DGGITQSPKYLFRKEGQNVTLSCEQNLNHDAMYWYRQDPGQGLRLIYYSQIVNDFQKGDIAEGYSVSREKKESFPLTVTSAQKNPTAFYLCASTPRGAMNTEAFFGQGTRLTVV.

The chain combines TRBV4-2 with TRBJ1-5; 9 bases map to TRBD1. Per germline, CDR1 LGHNA and CDR2 YNFKEQ. V was clipped by 4 bases and J by 7 bases; unmatched bases: 8. The CDR3 is 15 residues long. The CDR3 loop is CASSPIPGQGQPQHF. CDR3 sequence (DNA): TGTGCCAGCAGCCCTATCCCGGGACAGGGCCAGCCCCAGCATTTT.

The V and J genes are TRBV18 and TRBJ2-3, with D perhaps matching TRBD2 (5 bases). The CDR3 runs to 16 residues. The germline gives CDR1 KGHSH, CDR2 LQKENI. Deletions cut 0 bases from V and 2 bases from J, with 12 bases between. The CDR3 DNA sequence: TGTGCCAGCTCACCACCCGGTAGGGAGACCACAGATACGCAGTATTTT. This sequence encodes CASSPPGRETTDTQYF.

The rearrangement links TRBV28 to TRBJ2-1; 10 bases map to TRBD2. This CDR3 is built from 15 residues. Germline V gene lookup returns CDR1 MDHEN and CDR2 SYDVKM. With 6 bases clipped from V and 6 bases from J, the junction kept 8 bases outside the gene matches. CDR3: CASRELAGLLNEQFF. CDR3 bases: TGTGCCAGCAGAGAACTAGCGGGACTACTCAATGAGCAGTTCTTC.

CDR3 coding DNA: TGTGCCAGCAGCTCCCTAGGGGAGCAGTTCTTC. Protein: CASSSLGEQFF. This chain joins TRBV7-9 and TRBJ2-1, with D unresolved. V was shortened by 4 bases and J by 10 bases, with 8 bases between the two germline ends. This CDR3 has 11 residues. The germline V gene has CDR1 SEHNR and CDR2 FQNEAQ (reference sequence).

The CDR3 DNA follows: TGTGCCAGCAGTTTATATCAGTACAATCAGCCCCAGCATTTT. Protein product: CASSLYQYNQPQHF. The gene calls are TRBV28 and TRBJ1-5; no firm D call. Germline CDR1 MDHEN, CDR2 SYDVKM. The CDR3 contains 14 residues. V was trimmed by 1 base and J by 3 bases, leaving 7 bases between them.

The chain employs TRBV9 and TRBJ1-2, with a possible D match to TRBD1 (6 bases). V was trimmed by 0 bases and J by 7 bases, leaving 13 bases between them. CDR1 and CDR2 (germline): SGDLS, YYNGEE. CDR3 size: 14 residues. The CDR3 loop reads CASSVGQVSSGYTF. DNA of the CDR3: TGTGCCAGCAGCGTAGGACAGGTCTCTTCTGGCTACACCTTC.

The rearrangement uses TRBV19 and TRBJ1-2, with a weak D call TRBD1 (6 bases). V lost 6 bases and J 7 bases, leaving 18 bases between the germline ends. CDR1 is LNHDA and CDR2 is SQIVND in the germline V gene (reference sequence). CDR3 length: 14 residues. This CDR3 is CASRATGLEGGYTF. CDR3 sequence (DNA): TGTGCCAGTAGAGCCACAGGGCTCGAGGGTGGCTACACCTTC.

This clone has only one observation. The chain is built from TRBV5-5 and TRBJ1-2; no clear D gene. The germline V gene has CDR1 SGHKS and CDR2 YYEKEE (reference sequence). Between the trimmed V and J ends, which lost 2 bases and 2 bases, there was a span of 7 bases. The CDR3 consists of 13 residues. CDR3 nucleotide sequence: TGTGCCAGCAGCTTTGCGGGGAACTATGGCTACACCTTC. Amino acid sequence: CASSFAGNYGYTF. The full variable domain, completed using reference TRBV5-5 and TRBJ1-2, is DAGVTQSPTHLIKTRGQQVTLRCSPISGHKSVSWYQQVLGQGPQFIFQYYEKEERGRGNFPDRFSARQFPNYSSELNVNALLLGDSALYLCASSFAGNYGYTFGSGTRLTVV.

This chain links TRBV4-1 with TRBJ1-4; TRBD1 is a possible D gene (5 bases). The CDR3 totals 12 residues. CDR1 and CDR2 (germline): MGHRA, YSYEKL. The ends were cut back, 3 bases at V and 11 bases at J, with 10 bases in the middle. The chain's CDR3 is CASSQGTNKLFF. Written as DNA, the CDR3 is TGCGCCAGCAGCCAGGGGACCAATAAACTGTTTTTT.

The V and J genes are TRBV6-4 and TRBJ1-1; D gene unclear. CDR1 is MRHNA and CDR2 is SNTAGT in the germline V gene. V dropped 3 bases and J dropped 0 bases, with 14 bases sitting between them. CDR3 length: 16 amino acids. The CDR3 loop is CASSETNSNLNTEAFF. DNA for the CDR3: TGTGCCAGCAGTGAAACAAACAGCAATTTGAACACTGAAGCTTTCTTT.

The chain carries TRBV14 and TRBJ1-1, with TRBD1 as a possible D gene (5 bases). The CDR3 contains 12 residues. Trimming took off 4 bases at V and 3 bases at J, with 6 bases between the two ends. Germline CDR1 is SGHDN and CDR2 is FVKESK. CDR3 protein: CASSLGDTEAFF. The CDR3 coding sequence is TGTGCCAGCAGCCTAGGGGACACTGAAGCTTTCTTT.

This clone was observed once. The gene calls are TRBV29-1 and TRBJ1-3; D possibly corresponds to TRBD1 (6 bases). Per the germline V gene, CDR1 is SQVTM and CDR2 is ANQGSEA. CDR3 length: 14 residues. Deletions cut 4 bases from V and 3 bases from J, with 13 bases between. The CDR3 region is CSVGQGNYGNTIYF. CDR3 in DNA: TGCAGCGTTGGGCAGGGGAATTATGGAAACACCATATATTTT.

This chain joins TRBV6-1 and TRBJ1-5; no reliable D call. The germline V and J ends were trimmed by 3 bases and 2 bases, with 2 bases remaining between them. CDR1 is MNHNS, CDR2 SASEGT, per germline. The CDR3 consists of 12 residues. As DNA, the CDR3 is TGTGCCAGCAGTGAGGGCAATCAGCCCCAGCATTTT. Translated: CASSEGNQPQHF.